This T cell receptor beta chain was documented in a study of blood T cell repertoires in COVID-19. Study-wide background: Some COVID-19 samples were acute and others convalescent; all came from the United States, Italy and Spain. Sample material is recorded as cDNA or gDNA derived from T cells, B-cell-depleted T cells, or PBMCs.

Original handling: Amplifying reference gene primers gave estimates of nucleated cell counts. Only in-frame clones appear in the TCRdb table, and some are missing; sequencing was by immunoSEQ multiplex PCR. D and trimming were read from the DNA, whereas the V and J calls and clone size are those reported in that table. Here the sample spans more than 80,000 clones, 75% to 85% being singletons. The Seattle patients, enrolled during active infection, were followed longitudinally. This CDR3 is 13 amino acids long. The V and J ends lost 10 bases and 6 bases, in that order; junction bases with no gene match: 9. Per the germline V gene, CDR1 is ENHRY and CDR2 is SYGVKD.

The sequenced sample was peripheral blood. This sequence originates from a man at least 80 years old with COVID-19, enrolled during active disease. The chain links TRBV10-3 to TRBJ2-7, with 10 bases matching TRBD2. The CDR3 sequence: CASLGTSDREQYF. As DNA, the CDR3 is TGTGCCAGCCTCGGGACTAGCGACCGCGAGCAGTACTTC.